This is a list of T cell receptor beta chains from one sample in a study of identical twins. TCRdb called the 5' RACE reads again in MiXCR, with one record for every CDR3 protein. The table includes hundreds of thousands of distinct CDR3 sequences, approximately 13% detected once. These same records also appear under a second study, on yellow fever vaccine responses in identical twins.

The sample was PBMCs. The receptor source for this set is a woman aged 18-30 years in good health. Each CDR3 is given with its conserved first and last residue. Fields, in order: CDR3 length, clone size, D gene, V gene, J gene, CDR3 protein, CDR3 DNA. D genes are given only for firm matches. Only part of the rows carry a size: once, few, many, or a class if the clone is expanded.

length: 10
size: -
D: -
V: TRBV20-1
J: TRBJ1-1
CDR3: CSANRDEAFF
DNA: TGCAGTGCCAACCGGGATGAAGCTTTCTTT

length: 19
size: -
D: TRBD1
V: TRBV10-2
J: TRBJ2-6
CDR3: CASSGAGGPPRSGANVLTF
DNA: TGCGCCAGCAGTGGAGCAGGGGGTCCCCCTCGCTCTGGGGCCAACGTCCTGACTTTC

length: 12
size: few
D: -
V: TRBV6-2/TRBV6-3
J: TRBJ1-5
CDR3: CASSYSRQPQHF
DNA: TGTGCCAGCAGTTACTCTCGTCAGCCCCAGCATTTT

length: 17
size: -
D: -
V: TRBV10-1
J: TRBJ1-1
CDR3: CASSEDFFGRMNTEAFF
DNA: TGCGCCAGCAGTGAGGATTTCTTTGGGAGGATGAACACTGAAGCTTTCTTT

length: 15
size: -
D: -
V: TRBV5-5
J: TRBJ2-2
CDR3: CASSFRTAHTGELFF
DNA: TGTGCCAGCAGCTTTAGAACAGCACACACCGGGGAGCTGTTTTTT

length: 13
size: -
D: -
V: TRBV5-1
J: TRBJ1-1
CDR3: CASSLVAGLEAFF
DNA: TGCGCCAGCAGCTTGGTTGCTGGTCTAGAAGCTTTCTTT

length: 16
size: many
D: -
V: TRBV12-3/TRBV12-4
J: TRBJ1-6
CDR3: CASSLGRGSYNSPLHF
DNA: TGTGCCAGCAGTTTAGGCAGAGGCTCCTATAATTCACCCCTCCACTTT

length: 16
size: few
D: -
V: TRBV5-6
J: TRBJ2-3
CDR3: CASSLYNRGSTDTQYF
DNA: TGTGCCAGCAGCTTGTACAATAGGGGGAGCACAGATACGCAGTATTTT

length: 14
size: -
D: TRBD1
V: TRBV3-1
J: TRBJ2-5
CDR3: CASSQDDRGQTQYF
DNA: TGTGCCAGCAGCCAAGACGACAGGGGCCAGACCCAGTACTTC

length: 14
size: -
D: TRBD2
V: TRBV2
J: TRBJ2-2
CDR3: CASRVLAGTGELFF
DNA: TGTGCCAGCAGGGTTCTAGCGGGGACCGGGGAGCTGTTTTTT

length: 14
size: many
D: -
V: TRBV24-1
J: TRBJ2-1
CDR3: CATRSGPTYNEQFF
DNA: TGTGCCACCAGGAGCGGACCCACCTACAATGAGCAGTTCTTC

length: 15
size: -
D: -
V: TRBV7-9
J: TRBJ1-1
CDR3: CASTPGSMEVAEAFF
DNA: TGTGCCAGCACCCCGGGGTCGATGGAGGTGGCTGAAGCTTTCTTT

length: 16
size: -
D: -
V: TRBV3-1
J: TRBJ1-1
CDR3: CASSPKTSLMNTEAFF
DNA: TGTGCCAGCAGCCCGAAGACGTCACTTATGAACACTGAAGCTTTCTTT

length: 15
size: -
D: -
V: TRBV9
J: TRBJ2-1
CDR3: CASSPPQGTYNEQFF
DNA: TGTGCCAGCAGCCCCCCCCAGGGCACCTACAATGAGCAGTTCTTC

length: 15
size: -
D: TRBD1
V: TRBV10-3
J: TRBJ2-2
CDR3: CAISEAGGSAGELFF
DNA: TGTGCCATCAGTGAGGCAGGGGGCTCGGCCGGGGAGCTGTTTTTT

length: 13
size: many
D: -
V: TRBV12-3/TRBV12-4
J: TRBJ1-6
CDR3: CASSQGLNSPLHF
DNA: TGTGCCAGCAGTCAGGGGCTTAATTCACCCCTCCACTTT

length: 16
size: few
D: TRBD2
V: TRBV4-1
J: TRBJ2-7
CDR3: CASSQDPPSGRYEQYF
DNA: TGCGCCAGCAGCCAAGATCCCCCTAGCGGTCGGTACGAGCAGTACTTC

length: 20
size: few
D: TRBD2
V: TRBV9
J: TRBJ2-3
CDR3: CASSPEGRAGGLISTDTQYF
DNA: TGTGCCAGCAGCCCTGAGGGTCGAGCGGGAGGTCTAATCAGCACAGATACGCAGTATTTT

length: 15
size: few
D: TRBD1
V: TRBV28
J: TRBJ2-7
CDR3: CASMVIGTGIYEQYF
DNA: TGTGCCAGCATGGTAATCGGGACAGGGATCTACGAGCAGTACTTC

length: 19
size: -
D: -
V: TRBV21-1
J: TRBJ2-6
CDR3: CASSKQGQGGSSGANVLTF
DNA: TGTGCCAGCAGCAAACAGGGCCAAGGGGGAAGCTCTGGGGCCAACGTCCTGACTTTC

length: 15
size: many
D: -
V: TRBV28
J: TRBJ1-6
CDR3: CASSFRGVGNSPLHF
DNA: TGTGCCAGCAGTTTCAGGGGAGTGGGTAATTCACCCCTCCACTTT

length: 15
size: -
D: TRBD2
V: TRBV20-1
J: TRBJ2-1
CDR3: CSARLPSGGSGEQFF
DNA: TGCAGTGCTAGGTTACCTAGCGGTGGTAGTGGTGAGCAGTTCTTC

length: 18
size: -
D: TRBD2
V: TRBV9
J: TRBJ2-2
CDR3: CASSPGLAGPSNTGELFF
DNA: TGTGCCAGCAGCCCCGGACTAGCGGGACCTTCGAACACCGGGGAGCTGTTTTTT

length: 16
size: many
D: -
V: TRBV5-1
J: TRBJ2-3
CDR3: CASSSPLGTGTDTQYF
DNA: TGCGCCAGCAGCTCACCACTCGGGACTGGCACAGATACGCAGTATTTT

length: 13
size: few
D: TRBD2
V: TRBV20-1
J: TRBJ2-5
CDR3: CSARRGVVETQYF
DNA: TGCAGTGCTAGGCGGGGGGTCGTAGAGACCCAGTACTTC

length: 13
size: -
D: -
V: TRBV11-2
J: TRBJ2-5
CDR3: CASSFQMRETQYF
DNA: TGTGCCAGCAGTTTTCAAATGCGGGAGACCCAGTACTTC

length: 14
size: few
D: -
V: TRBV2
J: TRBJ2-1
CDR3: CASGGSDSGNEQFF
DNA: TGTGCCAGCGGAGGTTCTGATTCGGGAAATGAGCAGTTCTTC

length: 16
size: -
D: TRBD1
V: TRBV9
J: TRBJ2-5
CDR3: CASSVAPRTGGETQYF
DNA: TGTGCCAGCAGCGTAGCTCCCCGGACAGGGGGGGAGACCCAGTACTTC

length: 14
size: few
D: -
V: TRBV5-1
J: TRBJ2-5
CDR3: CASSFGWGEETQYF
DNA: TGCGCCAGCAGCTTTGGATGGGGTGAAGAGACCCAGTACTTC

length: 15
size: few
D: TRBD1
V: TRBV2
J: TRBJ1-6
CDR3: CARGQGSSYNSPLHF
DNA: TGTGCCAGGGGACAGGGCAGCTCCTATAATTCACCCCTCCACTTT

length: 20
size: -
D: TRBD2
V: TRBV7-8
J: TRBJ2-1
CDR3: CASSPGWASGRSLSYNEQFF
DNA: TGTGCCAGCAGCCCAGGGTGGGCTAGCGGGAGGAGCCTCTCCTACAATGAGCAGTTCTTC

length: 15
size: -
D: -
V: TRBV6-5
J: TRBJ2-3
CDR3: CASSYEPISTDTQYF
DNA: TGTGCCAGCAGTTATGAGCCAATTAGCACAGATACGCAGTATTTT

length: 15
size: -
D: -
V: TRBV9
J: TRBJ2-7
CDR3: CASIPWASVSYEQYF
DNA: TGTGCCAGCATTCCCTGGGCTAGCGTTTCCTACGAGCAGTACTTC

length: 16
size: many
D: TRBD1
V: TRBV10-3
J: TRBJ2-1
CDR3: CAISESRTGGFSEQFF
DNA: TGTGCCATCAGTGAATCTAGGACAGGGGGCTTTAGTGAGCAGTTCTTC

length: 17
size: -
D: TRBD2
V: TRBV9
J: TRBJ2-1
CDR3: CASSPRWGTSGSYEQFF
DNA: TGTGCCAGCAGCCCAAGGTGGGGGACTAGCGGGAGTTATGAGCAGTTCTTC

length: 13
size: many
D: -
V: TRBV4-1
J: TRBJ2-5
CDR3: CASSQVTVETQYF
DNA: TGCGCCAGCAGCCAAGTGACAGTTGAGACCCAGTACTTC

length: 14
size: few
D: -
V: TRBV12-3/TRBV12-4
J: TRBJ2-2
CDR3: CASSFDRHTGELFF
DNA: TGTGCCAGCAGTTTTGACAGACACACCGGGGAGCTGTTTTTT

length: 15
size: few
D: TRBD1
V: TRBV27
J: TRBJ2-7
CDR3: CASSPSPGGYYEQYF
DNA: TGTGCCAGCAGTCCATCCCCAGGGGGATACTACGAGCAGTACTTC

length: 13
size: few
D: -
V: TRBV10-3
J: TRBJ1-2
CDR3: CAISAGKNYGYTF
DNA: TGTGCCATCAGCGCCGGGAAAAACTATGGCTACACCTTC

length: 16
size: many
D: TRBD1
V: TRBV6-1
J: TRBJ1-5
CDR3: CASSEAGGQGHQPQHF
DNA: TGTGCCAGCAGTGAAGCGGGGGGACAGGGTCACCAGCCCCAGCATTTT

length: 13
size: -
D: -
V: TRBV20-1
J: TRBJ2-7
CDR3: CSATFLRKDEQYF
DNA: TGCAGTGCAACGTTCTTGCGTAAGGACGAGCAGTACTTC

length: 11
size: -
D: TRBD2
V: TRBV12-3/TRBV12-4
J: TRBJ2-4
CDR3: CASSRTSGEHF
DNA: TGTGCCAGCAGTCGGACTAGCGGGGAACACTTC

length: 15
size: -
D: -
V: TRBV28
J: TRBJ2-1
CDR3: CASSPWGRGQNEQFF
DNA: TGTGCCAGCAGTCCCTGGGGGAGGGGACAAAATGAGCAGTTCTTC

length: 15
size: few
D: -
V: TRBV28
J: TRBJ2-5
CDR3: CASSNSRDYQETQYF
DNA: TGTGCCAGCAGTAACTCGCGGGACTACCAAGAGACCCAGTACTTC

length: 15
size: few
D: TRBD1
V: TRBV7-6
J: TRBJ2-1
CDR3: CASSLAQGVLNEQFF
DNA: TGTGCCAGCAGCTTAGCGCAGGGGGTATTGAATGAGCAGTTCTTC

length: 16
size: few
D: -
V: TRBV7-8
J: TRBJ2-3
CDR3: CASSLDRSAGRDTQYF
DNA: TGTGCCAGCAGCTTAGACCGATCGGCGGGGCGGGATACGCAGTATTTT

length: 15
size: few
D: -
V: TRBV10-2
J: TRBJ2-1
CDR3: CASSDGRDYTNEQFF
DNA: TGCGCCAGCAGTGATGGGCGGGATTACACCAATGAGCAGTTCTTC

length: 15
size: few
D: TRBD1
V: TRBV28
J: TRBJ2-1
CDR3: CASRPGTGHYNEQFF
DNA: TGTGCCAGCAGACCTGGGACAGGGCATTACAATGAGCAGTTCTTC

length: 15
size: few
D: TRBD1
V: TRBV6-1
J: TRBJ1-1
CDR3: CASNPVTGGFSEAFF
DNA: TGTGCCAGCAACCCCGTGACAGGGGGCTTTAGTGAAGCTTTCTTT

length: 15
size: -
D: TRBD1
V: TRBV7-6
J: TRBJ2-7
CDR3: CASSLGERGPYEQYF
DNA: TGTGCCAGCAGCTTGGGGGAGAGGGGGCCCTACGAGCAGTACTTC

length: 20
size: -
D: TRBD2
V: TRBV9
J: TRBJ2-2
CDR3: CASSVPHGLAGGPSTGELFF
DNA: TGTGCCAGCAGCGTCCCCCATGGACTAGCGGGGGGGCCGAGCACCGGGGAGCTGTTTTTT